This TCR beta chain comes out of a study of patients and donors after allogeneic stem cell transplantation. One entry per CDR3 protein results from TCRdb running MiXCR on the RT-PCR reads. The data hold approximately 99,000 distinct CDR3 sequences, with 35% observed a single time. This clonotype was seen only a few times. The TCR sequence derives from a human donor who was either an allogeneic HSCT recipient or a stem cell or donor lymphocyte infusion donor (not recorded which). It is not recorded whose cells these are; they may come from a transplant donor. The sequenced sample was blood, either unsorted or a sorted T cell fraction (not recorded which).

The CDR3 protein is CSAPKGGAGTEAFF. For the CDR3, the DNA is TGCAGTGCCCCTAAGGGGGGGGCGGGCACTGAAGCTTTCTTT. This chain links TRBV20-1 with TRBJ1-1, with D possibly matching TRBD1 (6 bases). V dropped 6 bases and J dropped 4 bases, with 18 bases sitting between them. The CDR3 is 14 residues long. Germline V lookup: CDR1 DFQATT, CDR2 SNEGSKA (reference sequence).